These 20 T cell receptor beta chains originate from one sample sequenced in a study of T cells in Graves' hyperthyroidism and ophthalmopathy. Amplification of TCR beta CDR3 regions used RNA as the template. TCR CDR3 underwent first-round RT-PCR with the HTBI primer set. TCRdb reprocessed the multiplex PCR reads via MiXCR and lists one record per CDR3 protein. The sample lists under 700,000 distinct CDR3 sequences, over 15% occurring once. Sequencing used blood. The receptors shown here come from a woman between 18 and 29 years old with Graves' hyperthyroidism.

The chain links TRBV5-4 to TRBJ2-3, with D perhaps matching TRBD1 or TRBD2 (5 bases each). V dropped 0 bases and J dropped 2 bases, with 13 bases sitting between them. This CDR3 comprises 16 residues. Germline values: CDR1 SGHNT, CDR2 YYREEE (reference sequence). The CDR3 DNA reads TGTGCCAGCAGCTTGGGAGGGGAAGGGTACACAGATACGCAGTATTTT. Its translation: CASSLGGEGYTDTQYF. Full variable domain (outside the CDR3, taken from reference TRBV5-4 and TRBJ2-3): ETGVTQSPTHLIKTRGQQVTLRCSSQSGHNTVSWYQQALGQGPQFIFQYYREEENGRGNFPPRFSGLQFPNYSSELNVNALELDDSALYLCASSLGGEGYTDTQYFGPGTRLTVL.

This clonotype was found many times. This sequence joins TRBV20-1 and TRBJ2-1; 8 nucleotides match TRBD2. CDR3 length: 15 residues. V was clipped by 0 bases and J by 8 bases; unmatched bases: 9. Germline CDR1 is DFQATT and CDR2 is SNEGSKA (reference sequence). CDR3: CSARDPGGPYDEQFF. CDR3 nucleotide sequence: TGCAGTGCTAGAGATCCGGGAGGGCCTTACGATGAGCAGTTCTTC.

This clonotype came up a few times. V gene TRBV4-1 combines with J gene TRBJ2-1; TRBD2 matches 12 bases. This CDR3 region has 18 residues. J gave up 2 bases and V 4 bases, and 9 bases lay outside the gene matches. Germline values: CDR1 MGHRA, CDR2 YSYEKL. The CDR3 coding sequence is TGCGCCAGCAGCCCAAGACTAGCGGGAGAAACCGCCTACAATGAGCAGTTCTTC. Translated, it gives CASSPRLAGETAYNEQFF.

The V and J genes are TRBV5-1 and TRBJ2-1, with a tentative D call TRBD1 (5 bases). Germline assignment: CDR1 SGHRS and CDR2 YFSETQ. CDR3 length equals 15 residues. With 0 bases removed from V and 5 bases from J, the gap between germline ends came to 12 bases. CDR3 nucleotides: TGCGCCAGCAGCTTGGGGGCAGGGATCCACAATGAGCAGTTCTTC. Residues: CASSLGAGIHNEQFF.

The chain is built from TRBV28 and TRBJ2-3; D ambiguous. With 2 bases removed from V and 2 bases from J, the gap between germline ends came to 11 bases. Per the germline V gene, CDR1 is MDHEN and CDR2 is SYDVKM. CDR3 length: 15 residues. The CDR3 region has the DNA TGTGCCAGCAGTTTAATTCCAAGAAACACAGATACGCAGTATTTT. It yields the protein CASSLIPRNTDTQYF.

At least ten counts were recorded for this clonotype. V gene TRBV27 combines with J gene TRBJ2-1; the D is unclear. V lost 6 bases and J 3 bases, leaving 12 bases between the germline ends. Germline loops: CDR1 MNHEY, CDR2 SMNVEV (reference sequence). The CDR3 covers 14 residues. CDR3 nucleotides: TGTGCCAGCAGGAGGAAGGGTGACTACAATGAGCAGTTCTTC. This gives the protein CASRRKGDYNEQFF.

This clonotype came up many times. The rearrangement joins TRBV6-2 or TRBV6-3 to TRBJ1-1; weak D call: TRBD1 (5 bases). The V end lost 7 bases, the J end lost 3 bases, and 18 bases lay between the germline ends. Germline CDR1 reads MNHEY; CDR2 reads SVGEGT. This CDR3 has 15 amino acids. DNA of the CDR3: TGTGCCAGCACCAACCCCGGGGCGCGCGACACTGAAGCTTTCTTT. Protein: CASTNPGARDTEAFF.

This clonotype was counted many times. The chain carries TRBV30 and TRBJ2-1, with 8 bases that match TRBD1. After removal of 2 bases from V and 3 bases from J, the junction contained 6 bases not matched to a gene. The germline V gene has CDR1 GTSNPN and CDR2 SVGIG (reference sequence). This CDR3 region has 15 residues. The CDR3 sequence is CAWSSPGQDYNEQFF. The DNA for the CDR3 is TGTGCCTGGAGTTCCCCGGGACAGGACTACAATGAGCAGTTCTTC.

This clonotype was observed many times. The gene calls are TRBV6-2 or TRBV6-3 and TRBJ2-5; 7 bases match TRBD1. Trimming cost V 5 bases and J 5 bases; bases outside gene matches: 11. The CDR3 loop spans 15 amino acids. Germline V gene sequence: CDR1 MNHEY, CDR2 SVGEGT. As DNA, the CDR3 is TGTGCCAGCAGTCACCCCCGGGACAGCCTGGAGACCCAGTACTTC. The encoded protein is CASSHPRDSLETQYF.

The rearrangement uses TRBV4-1 and TRBJ1-3; D is ambiguous. The CDR3 length is 16 residues. V was shortened by 4 bases and J by 2 bases, with 15 bases between the two germline ends. Germline CDR1 MGHRA, CDR2 YSYEKL. The CDR3 sequence is CASSRGREYAGNTIYF. The DNA of the CDR3 is TGCGCCAGCAGCCGAGGGCGGGAGTATGCTGGAAACACCATATATTTT.

The table lists this clonotype with many counts. The chain links TRBV28 to TRBJ2-1, with 7 nucleotides matching TRBD1. V shed 0 bases, J shed 9 bases, and the junction held 5 bases outside the gene matches. This CDR3 contains 14 residues. Germline V gene lookup returns CDR1 MDHEN and CDR2 SYDVKM. CDR3 bases: TGTGCCAGCAGTTTATGGGCCAACAGGGGTGAGCAGTTCTTC. Translation gives CASSLWANRGEQFF.

A word on this clonotype: This may be a read error: a much more frequent sequence differs by one nucleotide. The chain is built from TRBV18 and TRBJ1-1, with TRBD1 as a possible D gene (5 bases). V was clipped by 10 bases and J by 3 bases, with 15 bases between them. The CDR3 length is 13 residues. CDR1 and CDR2 from the germline V gene are KGHSH and LQKENI. In DNA, the CDR3 is TGTGCCAACTCTGTCAGGGTAGACACTGAAGCTTTCTTT. Protein: CANSVRVDTEAFF.

This chain links TRBV5-1 with TRBJ2-3; 8 positions agree with TRBD2. This CDR3 is 16 amino acids long. Trimming removed 0 bases from V and 1 base from J; junction bases left unmatched: 4. Germline CDR1 and CDR2: SGHRS and YFSETQ. The CDR3 loop is CASSLAGAGGTDTQYF. CDR3 DNA: TGCGCCAGCAGCTTGGCCGGAGCGGGAGGCACAGATACGCAGTATTTT.

This clonotype showed up many times. V and J are TRBV9 and TRBJ2-7; TRBD2 agrees at 11 bases. CDR3 length: 15 amino acids. V was clipped by 3 bases and J by 1 base; unmatched bases: 3. Germline V gene sequence: CDR1 SGDLS, CDR2 YYNGEE. The CDR3 reads CASSASGGPSYEQYF. CDR3 DNA sequence: TGTGCCAGCAGCGCTAGCGGGGGGCCTTCCTACGAGCAGTACTTC.

This clonotype has ten or more counts. The V call is TRBV6-8, the J call TRBJ2-4; D is possibly TRBD1 (6 bases). V was trimmed by 2 bases and J by 1 base, leaving 12 bases between them. Germline CDR1 reads MNHGY; CDR2 reads SAAAGT. This CDR3 has 16 residues. The CDR3 coding sequence is TGTGCCAGCAGTTACGGGGCAGGGGCCGCCAAAAACATTCAGTACTTC. Protein sequence: CASSYGAGAAKNIQYF.

A few counts support this clonotype. The chain is built from TRBV20-1 and TRBJ2-1; D possibly corresponds to TRBD1 (5 bases). The germline CDR1 and CDR2 sequences are DFQATT and SNEGSKA (reference sequence). The CDR3 is made up of 13 amino acids. Trimming took off 3 bases at V and 2 bases at J, with 8 bases between the two ends. The CDR3 reads CSASRGPYNEQFF. CDR3 DNA: TGCAGTGCTAGTAGGGGCCCCTACAATGAGCAGTTCTTC.

This clonotype was observed at least ten times. The genes are TRBV11-2 and TRBJ2-1, with 7 bases aligning to TRBD1. After removal of 1 base from V and 3 bases from J, the junction contained 3 bases not matched to a gene. The CDR3 loop spans 15 amino acids. Per germline, CDR1 SGHAT and CDR2 FQNNGV. The CDR3 spells CASSLGQGNYNEQFF. As DNA, the CDR3 is TGTGCCAGCAGCTTAGGACAGGGAAACTACAATGAGCAGTTCTTC. The variable domain in full, completed from reference TRBV11-2 and TRBJ2-1, reads EAGVAQSPRYKIIEKRQSVAFWCNPISGHATLYWYQQILGQGPKLLIQFQNNGVVDDSQLPKDRFSAERLKGVDSTLKIQPAKLEDSAVYLCASSLGQGNYNEQFFGPGTRLTVL.

This chain links TRBV5-6 with TRBJ2-5, with 10 bases aligning to TRBD1. In germline, CDR1 is SGHDT, CDR2 YYEEEE. Trimming at V came to 3 bases and at J to 6 bases, leaving 8 bases not matched to a gene. The CDR3 contains 15 residues. The CDR3 protein is CASSWGQGSGKTQYF. Written as DNA, the CDR3 is TGTGCCAGCAGCTGGGGACAGGGGAGTGGGAAGACCCAGTACTTC. Supplemented by reference TRBV5-6 and TRBJ2-5, the full variable domain reads DAGVTQSPTHLIKTRGQQVTLRCSPKSGHDTVSWYQQALGQGPQFIFQYYEEEERQRGNFPDRFSGHQFPNYSSELNVNALLLGDSALYLCASSWGQGSGKTQYFGPGTRLLVL.

The chain couples TRBV19 to TRBJ2-5; 7 bases match TRBD2. The CDR3 extends over 13 amino acids. CDR1 is LNHDA, CDR2 SQIVND, per germline (reference sequence). V lost 2 bases and J lost 3; bases outside the gene matches: 0. The CDR3 region has the DNA TGTGCCAGTAGTATACTAGCGGAAGAGACCCAGTACTTC. Translating it yields CASSILAEETQYF.

The table lists this clonotype with a few counts. V gene TRBV19 combines with J gene TRBJ1-2, with D possibly TRBD1 on 6 matching bases. Germline CDR1 reads LNHDA; CDR2 reads SQIVND (reference sequence). This CDR3 has 14 residues. Trimming pared 8 bases from V and 4 bases from J, leaving 17 bases between. CDR3 sequence reads: CASLLQTGSYGYTF. CDR3 DNA: TGTGCCAGTCTCTTACAGACAGGCAGCTATGGCTACACCTTC.